This T cell receptor (beta chain) is from a study of T cell responses to AZD1222 COVID-19 vaccine. Notes on the study in general: Recipients of two AZD1222 doses showed rising Spike-specific TCR breadth and depth. There were repertoire samples only from the period after the peak T cell response.

Libraries were prepared by immunoSEQ multiplex PCR; TCRdb keeps only in-frame clonotypes and omits some of them. Of 160,000 or so clones in the sample, about 89% were seen once. In the case of this clone: The antigen remains undetermined. At the DNA level, this CDR3 is encoded by other sequences in the same sample as well.

Germline values: CDR1 MNHEY, CDR2 SVGAGI. The length of the CDR3 is 11 residues. The germline V and J ends were trimmed by 6 bases and 2 bases, with 5 bases remaining between them. The chain links TRBV6-5 to TRBJ2-7, with D hard to call. The source of this sequence is an adult in good health. This specimen was peripheral blood, taken on day 0 of AZD1222 vaccination. CDR3 DNA: TGTGCCAGCAGGGGCGCCTACGAGCAGTACTTC. This codes for CASRGAYEQYF.